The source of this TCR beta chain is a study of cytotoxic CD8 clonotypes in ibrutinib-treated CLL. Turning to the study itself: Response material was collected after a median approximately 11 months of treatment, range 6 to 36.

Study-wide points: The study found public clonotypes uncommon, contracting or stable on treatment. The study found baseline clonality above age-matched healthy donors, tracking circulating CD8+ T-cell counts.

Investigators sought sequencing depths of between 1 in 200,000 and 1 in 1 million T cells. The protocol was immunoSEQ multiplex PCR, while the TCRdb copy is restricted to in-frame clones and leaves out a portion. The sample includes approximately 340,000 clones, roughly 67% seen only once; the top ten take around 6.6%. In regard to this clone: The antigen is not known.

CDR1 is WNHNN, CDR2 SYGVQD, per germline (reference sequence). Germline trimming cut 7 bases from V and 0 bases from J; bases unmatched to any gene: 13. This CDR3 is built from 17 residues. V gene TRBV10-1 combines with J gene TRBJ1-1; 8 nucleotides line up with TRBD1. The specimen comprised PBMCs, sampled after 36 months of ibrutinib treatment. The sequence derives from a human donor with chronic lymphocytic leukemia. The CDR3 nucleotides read TGCGCCAGCACTGCCGGACAGGGCAAAAAGATGAACACTGAAGCTTTCTTT. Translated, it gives CASTAGQGKKMNTEAFF.